This TCR beta chain derives from a study of CD8+ T cells in alopecia areata. RNA extraction and reverse transcription yielded cDNA as sequencing template. Repertoires were generated with immunoSEQ multiplex PCR, while TCRdb's copy carries only in-frame clones and drops some. The profile shows roughly 180,000 clones, 51% of them singletons. Treatment indicated: oral pan-JAK inhibitor, 5-10 mg twice daily. V was clipped by 6 bases and J by 1 base; unmatched bases: 6. Germline CDR1 reads GTSNPN; CDR2 reads SVGIG (reference sequence). The CDR3 extends over 14 amino acids. Sequencing used CD8+ T cells sorted from blood, obtained around week 53, from a patient treated with tofacitinib. This sequence joins TRBV30 and TRBJ2-3; 8 positions agree with TRBD1. The TCR sequence derives from a human donor with alopecia areata. CDR3: CACVQGAGTDTQYF. The DNA for the CDR3 is TGTGCCTGTGTTCAGGGGGCCGGCACAGATACGCAGTATTTT.